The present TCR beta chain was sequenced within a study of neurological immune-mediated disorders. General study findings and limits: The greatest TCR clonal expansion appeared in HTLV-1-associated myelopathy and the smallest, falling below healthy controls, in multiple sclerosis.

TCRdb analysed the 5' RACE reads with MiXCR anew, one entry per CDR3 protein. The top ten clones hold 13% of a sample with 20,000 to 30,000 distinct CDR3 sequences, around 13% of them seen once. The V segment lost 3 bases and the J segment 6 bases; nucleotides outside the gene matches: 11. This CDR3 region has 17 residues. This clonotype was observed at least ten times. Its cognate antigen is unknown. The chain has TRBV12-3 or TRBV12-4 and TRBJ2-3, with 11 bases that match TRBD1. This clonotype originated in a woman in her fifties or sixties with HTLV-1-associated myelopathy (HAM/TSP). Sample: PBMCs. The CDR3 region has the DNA TGTGCCAGCAGTTTTGGGACAGGGGGAGGGACTGGTGATACGCAGTATTTT. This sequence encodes CASSFGTGGGTGDTQYF.